The rows below give T cell receptor beta chains drawn from one sample of a study of early T cells in non-severe SARS-CoV-2 infection. TCRdb re-called the 5' RACE reads through MiXCR, storing one row per CDR3 protein. The sample has tens of thousands of distinct CDR3 sequences; 10% to 15% are singletons. Sequenced: whole blood. The source is an adult who was a healthcare worker with PCR-confirmed SARS-CoV-2 infection or an uninfected control (not recorded which). CDR3s include the opening cysteine and the closing phenylalanine or tryptophan. The D gene is left open where the match is weak. Clone size, where shown, is once, few, many, or a class for clones that have expanded.

d_gene,abundance,j_gene,v_gene,CDR3nt,CDR3aa
-,many,TRBJ2-2,TRBV10-3,TGTGCCATCAGTGAGTCGCGACGGACGAACACCGGGGAGCTGTTTTTT,CAISESRRTNTGELFF
TRBD1,many,TRBJ1-3,TRBV30,TGTGCCTGGAGTCTCTGGACAGGGGGGTACTCTGGAAACACCATATATTTT,CAWSLWTGGYSGNTIYF
-,few,TRBJ2-5,TRBV29-1,TGCAGCGCCGACCGAGGACTGTTGTCCGAGACCCAGTACTTC,CSADRGLLSETQYF
TRBD2,many,TRBJ2-1,TRBV14,TGTGCCAGCAGCCAACCCTGGGGGACTAGCGGGGGGAGCTCCTACAATGAGCAGTTCTTC,CASSQPWGTSGGSSYNEQFF
TRBD1,many,TRBJ1-1,TRBV11-2,TGTGCCAGCAGCTTAGGGCAGGGGGGTGAAGCTTTCTTT,CASSLGQGGEAFF
TRBD2,many,TRBJ2-2,TRBV5-4,TGTGCCAGCAGCCCTCGGGGGGGATCCGGGGAGCTGTTTTTT,CASSPRGGSGELFF
-,many,TRBJ1-1,TRBV5-1,TGCGCCAGCAGTTCGCCCGACAGCATGAACACTGAAGCTTTCTTT,CASSSPDSMNTEAFF
TRBD2,few,TRBJ2-7,TRBV7-8,TGTGCCAGCAGCTTCAGCGGGATAGGTTTCTACGAGCAGTACTTC,CASSFSGIGFYEQYF
-,few,TRBJ2-1,TRBV11-3,TGTGCCAGCAGCTTAGGTCGGAGGCCCCACAATGAGCAGTTCTTC,CASSLGRRPHNEQFF
-,-,TRBJ1-6,TRBV9,TGTGCCAGCAGCGTAGTAGGGGTATCGGGTTCACCCCTCCACTTT,CASSVVGVSGSPLHF
-,many,TRBJ2-3,TRBV20-1,TGCAGTGCTTCCCCGGATGCGACAGATACGCAGTATTTT,CSASPDATDTQYF
-,many,TRBJ1-5,TRBV19,TGTGCCAGTAGGAAAAGCGGGTCCGGCAATAGCAATCAGCCCCAGCATTTT,CASRKSGSGNSNQPQHF
-,-,TRBJ1-2,TRBV6-5,TGTGCCAGCAGTTACTCGAGAGGGTATGGCTACACCTTC,CASSYSRGYGYTF
TRBD2,few,TRBJ2-2,TRBV19,TGTGCCAGTACCTCACTAGCGGGCGGCTACACCGGGGAGCTGTTTTTT,CASTSLAGGYTGELFF
-,-,TRBJ2-7,TRBV28,TGTGCCAGCACCCCCGGACGGAACGACGAGCAGTACTTC,CASTPGRNDEQYF
TRBD1,many,TRBJ2-7,TRBV20-1,TGCAGTGTCGGGACAGGGCTGGCCGAGCAGTACTTC,CSVGTGLAEQYF
-,many,TRBJ2-3,TRBV7-6,TGTGCCAGCAGCTTCGGGGAGACAGATACGCAGTATTTT,CASSFGETDTQYF
-,many,TRBJ2-3,TRBV6-4,TGTGCCAGCAGCGAAGGCCCGGGCACAGATACGCAGTATTTT,CASSEGPGTDTQYF
-,-,TRBJ2-7,TRBV7-2,TGTGCCAGCAGCCCCAATTTGGACCGACAGCAGTACTTC,CASSPNLDRQQYF
TRBD2,many,TRBJ2-5,TRBV29-1,TGCAGCGTTCCAGCGGGGTCGGAGACCCAGTACTTC,CSVPAGSETQYF
TRBD1,-,TRBJ1-4,TRBV6-6,TGTGCCAGCACCGGAGGAGGGGGCCGTAATGAAAAACTGTTTTTT,CASTGGGGRNEKLFF
-,-,TRBJ1-5,TRBV28,TGTGCCAGCAGTTTTCAAGTAGAGCCTGGCAATCAGCCCCAGCATTTT,CASSFQVEPGNQPQHF
-,many,TRBJ1-1,TRBV9,TGTGCCAGCAGCGGCTCCACCGGGACCGAAGCTTTCTTT,CASSGSTGTEAFF
-,many,TRBJ2-7,TRBV10-2,TGCGCCAGCAGGGACCTCTACGAGCAGTACTTC,CASRDLYEQYF
-,many,TRBJ2-7,TRBV5-5,TGTGCCAGCAACCCGGGCCCCCAGATCTACGAGCAGTACTTC,CASNPGPQIYEQYF
-,many,TRBJ2-1,TRBV11-2,TGTGCCAGCACCCCACAGATCTCCCGAAGCTCCTACAATGAGCAGTTCTTC,CASTPQISRSSYNEQFF
-,-,TRBJ2-1,TRBV6-5,TGTGCCAGCGCCGGACAGAGCAAGAATGAGCAGTTCTTC,CASAGQSKNEQFF
TRBD2,many,TRBJ2-2,TRBV7-3,TGTGCCAGCAGCCCCGGGACGGTATCGGTGCGGGGGGCCGGGGAGCTGTTTTTT,CASSPGTVSVRGAGELFF
-,many,TRBJ2-2,TRBV6-5,TGTGCCAGCAGTTACCTTCTCTTCGGGGCGAACACCGGGGAGCTGTTTTTT,CASSYLLFGANTGELFF
-,many,TRBJ2-1,TRBV12-3/TRBV12-4,TGTGCCAGCAGGACGGGGACTCAGGCTTATGCTGAGCAGTTCTTC,CASRTGTQAYAEQFF
TRBD2,many,TRBJ2-1,TRBV24-1,TGTGCCACCAGTGATCAAGGACTAGCGGGACCCTACAATGAGCAGTTCTTC,CATSDQGLAGPYNEQFF
-,many,TRBJ2-1,TRBV28,TGTGCCAGCAGTAGGGACAATGAGCAGTTCTTC,CASSRDNEQFF
-,many,TRBJ2-5,TRBV3-1,TGTGCCAGCAGCCCGGGACTCGCACAAGAGACCCAGTACTTC,CASSPGLAQETQYF
-,-,TRBJ2-5,TRBV29-1,TGCAGCGTGAAACAAGGAGGGGAGACCCAGTACTTC,CSVKQGGETQYF
-,many,TRBJ2-3,TRBV15,TGTGCCACCAGCAGAGATCGACAGACAGATACGCAGTATTTT,CATSRDRQTDTQYF
-,many,TRBJ2-1,TRBV12-3/TRBV12-4,TGTGCCAGCAGTCCCAGGGTAGGGCTCTTCCATGAGCAGTTCTTC,CASSPRVGLFHEQFF
-,few,TRBJ2-7,TRBV5-1,TGCGCCAGCAGCTTGGTAGGGAAGGGTCACGAGCAGTACTTC,CASSLVGKGHEQYF
-,-,TRBJ2-5,TRBV28,TGTGCCAGCCAGAGGGCGCGAGAGACCCAGTACTTC,CASQRARETQYF
TRBD2,many,TRBJ2-1,TRBV11-2,TGTGCCAGCAGCTGGGGACTAGCGGGAGGGAAAAACAATGAGCAGTTCTTC,CASSWGLAGGKNNEQFF
TRBD1,few,TRBJ1-1,TRBV30,TGTGCCTGGAATTCTTTCCGGGACAGGGGAAGGAGCACTGAAGCTTTCTTT,CAWNSFRDRGRSTEAFF
-,few,TRBJ1-6,TRBV5-1,TGCGCCAGCAGCGAGCAGGGTACCCCAATTGGTAATTCACCCCTCCACTTT,CASSEQGTPIGNSPLHF
-,many,TRBJ1-1,TRBV3-1,TGTGCCAGCAGCCACGGAAGGGGTGAAGCTTTCTTT,CASSHGRGEAFF
-,few,TRBJ2-7,TRBV28,TGTGCCAGCAGTTTGGGTAGTATCCGGGGCTACGAGCAGTACTTC,CASSLGSIRGYEQYF
-,few,TRBJ1-4,TRBV25-1,TGTGCCAGCAGTGAATATGCCCCTGGTGAAAAACTGTTTTTT,CASSEYAPGEKLFF
-,few,TRBJ2-3,TRBV5-5,TGTGCCAGCAGCACGGGACGGACAGATACGCAGTATTTT,CASSTGRTDTQYF
TRBD1,many,TRBJ1-1,TRBV27,TGTGCCAGCAGTTTGGATTACAGGGGGCGTAGTACTGAAGCTTTCTTT,CASSLDYRGRSTEAFF
-,many,TRBJ2-7,TRBV15,TGTGCCACCAGCACCGGGACCACCTACGAGCAGTACTTC,CATSTGTTYEQYF
-,many,TRBJ2-1,TRBV5-1,TGCGCCAGCAGCCTCGGTCTGATCGATGAGCAGTTCTTC,CASSLGLIDEQFF